The next 15 T cell receptor beta chains were all read from a single sample in a study of regulatory T cells in long-lasting Graves disease. Arm-PCR of CDR3 regions and iRepertoire HTBI primers were used to build TCR beta libraries. TCRdb reanalysed the multiplex PCR reads using MiXCR and keeps one entry per CDR3 protein. The profile shows approximately 480,000 distinct CDR3 sequences, roughly 16% of them singletons. Time point noted: newly diagnosed GD, antithyroid drugs for less than 3 months. Scientists built the TCR library using RNA that was extracted from PBMCs. The data also belong to a second study, concerning T cells in Graves' hyperthyroidism and ophthalmopathy.

The sequenced sample was peripheral blood mononuclear cells (PBMCs), obtained at new diagnosis, from a patient treated with antithyroid drugs. Source of these receptors: a man aged 40-50 years with Graves disease.

This clonotype was recorded a few times. This chain links TRBV19 with TRBJ2-3, with 9 bases identical to TRBD2. Trimming at V came to 0 bases and at J to 5 bases, leaving 6 bases not matched to a gene. CDR1 is LNHDA, CDR2 SQIVND, per germline (reference sequence). CDR3 length equals 16 residues. CDR3 DNA sequence: TGTGCCAGTAGTATAGAGCTAGCGGGACTTCAAGATACGCAGTATTTT. Its translation: CASSIELAGLQDTQYF.

This clonotype has ten or more counts. The chain joins TRBV6-1 to TRBJ2-3; 7 bases are shared with TRBD2. The J call is doubtful: the DNA matches TRBJ2-7 better. The CDR3 has 14 amino acids. Germline V lookup: CDR1 MNHNS, CDR2 SASEGT. CDR3 nucleotide sequence: TGTGCCACCACGCCTACTAGCGACTCCTACGAGCAGTACTTC. This codes for CATTPTSDSYEQYF.

This clonotype has ten or more counts. The CDR3 nucleotides read TGTGCCAGCAGCCAAGCGGGCTTCAGGCTTGGGGCCAACGTCCTGACTTTC. It specifies CASSQAGFRLGANVLTF. The rearrangement links TRBV3-1 to TRBJ2-6; D is uncertain. Trimming pared 1 base from V and 3 bases from J, leaving 13 bases between. The germline gives CDR1 LGHDT, CDR2 YNNKEL (reference sequence). The CDR3 spans 17 residues.

This clonotype was picked up many times. This chain uses TRBV6-1 with TRBJ2-1, with a tentative D call TRBD2 (5 bases). Trimming pared 11 bases from V and 8 bases from J, leaving 16 bases between. The CDR3 runs to 12 residues. Germline assignment: CDR1 MNHNS and CDR2 SASEGT. Here the CDR3 DNA reads TGTGCCGCGGCGAGCGGATTCTATGAGCAGTTCTTC. This encodes CAAASGFYEQFF.

This clonotype was recorded only once. This may be a read error, as it is one base from a much larger clone. The chain couples TRBV28 to TRBJ1-2; unclear D gene. This CDR3 comprises 15 residues. The germline V gene has CDR1 MDHEN and CDR2 SYDVKM. CDR3 in amino acids: CVSRPQGLTNYGYTF. As DNA, the CDR3 is TGTGTCAGCAGACCTCAAGGACTTACTAACTATGGCTACACCTTC.

V usage is TRBV11-2 and J usage is TRBJ2-1; D possibly corresponds to TRBD2 (6 bases). CDR3 size: 16 residues. V lost 1 base to trimming and J lost 10 bases, with 20 bases between them. Per the germline V gene, CDR1 is SGHAT and CDR2 is FQNNGV. CDR3 nucleotide sequence: TGTGCCAGCAGCTTAGGAGTGCTAGCGAACACCGGGGAGCAGTTCTTC. Encoded protein: CASSLGVLANTGEQFF.

This clonotype was recorded many times. The chain carries TRBV7-2 and TRBJ2-3; 10 positions agree with TRBD2. Germline assignment: CDR1 SGHTA and CDR2 FQGNSA. V was clipped by 2 bases and J by 0 bases; unmatched bases: 11. CDR3 size: 19 residues. In DNA form, the CDR3 reads TGTGCCAGCAGCTTAAGCGGGACTAGCGTATATTCTAGCACAGATACGCAGTATTTT. This gives the protein CASSLSGTSVYSSTDTQYF.

This clonotype was counted a few times. V is TRBV9 and J is TRBJ2-1; 7 bases are shared with TRBD2. J lost 3 bases, V lost 4 bases, and 4 bases had no gene match. In germline, CDR1 is SGDLS, CDR2 YYNGEE. The CDR3 covers 14 residues. The CDR3 DNA sequence: TGTGCCAGCAGCCCGCGGGACTACTACAATGAGCAGTTCTTC. Encoded protein: CASSPRDYYNEQFF.

This clonotype has ten or more counts. The chain uses TRBV24-1 and TRBJ2-7; D is possibly TRBD2 (6 bases). The CDR3 has 11 residues. Germline lookup yields CDR1 KGHDR and CDR2 SFDVKD. The V and J ends lost 2 bases and 9 bases respectively, with 7 bases between them. The CDR3 region has the DNA TGTGCCACCAGTGATTGGGGAGGGCAGTACTTC. This translates into CATSDWGGQYF.

This clonotype was detected only a few times. This chain connects TRBV19 to TRBJ1-1; D remains unclear. This CDR3 has 15 residues. CDR1 and CDR2 from the germline V gene are LNHDA and SQIVND (reference sequence). V shed 5 bases and J shed 6 bases, with 19 bases lying between them. In DNA form, the CDR3 reads TGTGCCAGTAGTGATTGGCCTAACCTCGGCGCTGAAGCTTTCTTT. The encoded protein is CASSDWPNLGAEAFF.

Concerning this clonotype itself: With only one base between it and a far larger clone, this is likely a read error. The rearrangement uses TRBV5-5 and TRBJ1-6; no firm D call. The CDR3 is made up of 17 amino acids. V lost 4 bases and J lost 9, with 23 bases in between. The germline V gene has CDR1 SGHKS and CDR2 YYEKEE (reference sequence). This CDR3 is CASSNHTVLGFGSPLHF. The CDR3 nucleotides are TGTGCCAGCAGCAATCACACCGTCCTGGGTTTTGGTTCACCCCTCCACTTT.

The table lists this clonotype with a few counts. An end of the junction does not agree with germline; a read error may underlie this. The genes are TRBV12-3 or TRBV12-4 and TRBJ2-2; 9 bases line up with TRBD2. The CDR3 is 15 amino acids. This CDR3 reads CASSIAGVYTGELFF. CDR3 DNA: TGTGCCAGCAGTATAGCGGGAGTATATACCGGGGAGCTGTTTTTT.

A note on this clonotype: A read error may explain this, as a much larger clone is one base away. The chain combines TRBV7-3 with TRBJ1-5; no definite D call. CDR1 and CDR2 from the germline V gene are SGHTA and FQGTGA. The length of the CDR3 is 12 residues. The CDR3 spells CAGSFVREPQHF. The DNA of the CDR3 is TGTGCCGGCAGCTTTGTGAGGGAGCCCCAGCATTTT.

The gene calls are TRBV7-9 and TRBJ2-3; 7 bases fit TRBD2. Germline CDR1 reads SEHNR; CDR2 reads FQNEAQ (reference sequence). CDR3 length equals 16 residues. The J segment lost 6 bases and the V segment lost 5 bases, leaving 14 bases of the junction unmatched. The DNA for the CDR3 is TGTGCCAGCAGCCTGGGACTACCCCCTCTTCCGGATACGCAGTATTTT. Amino acid sequence: CASSLGLPPLPDTQYF.

This sequence joins TRBV11-2 and TRBJ2-2; 12 nucleotides align to TRBD2. V gave up 5 bases and J gave up 5 bases; unmatched junction bases: 6. Germline loops: CDR1 SGHAT, CDR2 FQNNGV. This CDR3 spans 16 amino acids. CDR3 bases: TGTGCCAGCAGCCCTAGCGGGAGGGTACTTACCGGGGAGCTGTTTTTT. Translating gives CASSPSGRVLTGELFF. Looking up the rest from reference TRBV11-2 and TRBJ2-2 gives the full variable domain: EAGVAQSPRYKIIEKRQSVAFWCNPISGHATLYWYQQILGQGPKLLIQFQNNGVVDDSQLPKDRFSAERLKGVDSTLKIQPAKLEDSAVYLCASSPSGRVLTGELFFGEGSRLTVL.